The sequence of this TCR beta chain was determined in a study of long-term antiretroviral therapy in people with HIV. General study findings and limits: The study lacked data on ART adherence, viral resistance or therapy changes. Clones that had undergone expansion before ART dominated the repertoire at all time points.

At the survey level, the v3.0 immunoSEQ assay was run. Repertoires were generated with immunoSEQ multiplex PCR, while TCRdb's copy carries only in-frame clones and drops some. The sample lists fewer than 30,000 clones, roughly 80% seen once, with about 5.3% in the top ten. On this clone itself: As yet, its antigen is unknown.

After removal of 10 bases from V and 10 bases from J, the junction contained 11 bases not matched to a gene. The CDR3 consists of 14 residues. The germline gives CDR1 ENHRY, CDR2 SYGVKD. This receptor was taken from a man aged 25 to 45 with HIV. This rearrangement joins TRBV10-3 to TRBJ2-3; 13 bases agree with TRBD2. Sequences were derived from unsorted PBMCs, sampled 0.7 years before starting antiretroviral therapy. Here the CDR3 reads CATGLAGATSAQYF. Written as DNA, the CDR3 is TGTGCCACCGGACTAGCGGGGGCGACATCGGCGCAGTATTTT.